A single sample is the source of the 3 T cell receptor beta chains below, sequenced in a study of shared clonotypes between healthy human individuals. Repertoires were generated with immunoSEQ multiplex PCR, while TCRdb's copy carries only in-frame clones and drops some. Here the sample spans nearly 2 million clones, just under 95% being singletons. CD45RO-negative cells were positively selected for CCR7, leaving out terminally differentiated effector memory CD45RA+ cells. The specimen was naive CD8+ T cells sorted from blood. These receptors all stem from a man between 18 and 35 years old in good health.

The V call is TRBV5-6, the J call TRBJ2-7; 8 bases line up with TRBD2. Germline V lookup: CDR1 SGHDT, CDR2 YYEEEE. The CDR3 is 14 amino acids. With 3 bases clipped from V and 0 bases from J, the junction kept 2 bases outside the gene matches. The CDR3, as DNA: TGTGCCAGCAGCTCGACTAGCGTCTCCTACGAGCAGTACTTC. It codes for CASSSTSVSYEQYF.

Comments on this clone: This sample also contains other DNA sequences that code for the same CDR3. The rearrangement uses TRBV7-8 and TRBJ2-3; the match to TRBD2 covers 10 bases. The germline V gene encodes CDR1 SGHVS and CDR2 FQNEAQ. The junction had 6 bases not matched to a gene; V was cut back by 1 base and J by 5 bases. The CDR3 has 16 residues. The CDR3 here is CASSLVLAGVIDTQYF. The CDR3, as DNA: TGTGCCAGCAGCTTAGTTCTAGCGGGGGTTATAGATACGCAGTATTTT.

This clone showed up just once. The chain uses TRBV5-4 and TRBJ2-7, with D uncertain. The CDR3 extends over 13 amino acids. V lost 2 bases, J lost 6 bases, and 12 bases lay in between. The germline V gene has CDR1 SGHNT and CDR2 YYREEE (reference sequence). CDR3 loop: CASSFPPMVEQYF. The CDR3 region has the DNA TGTGCCAGCAGCTTTCCCCCGATGGTCGAGCAGTACTTC.